The sequence of this TCR beta chain was determined in a study of CD8 T cells in ankylosing spondylitis. Trimming cost V 1 base and J 0 bases, with 8 bases left between them. The CDR3 contains 15 residues. Per germline, CDR1 SNHLY and CDR2 FYNNEI. This clonotype was observed a handful of times. What it recognizes is unknown. Making use of molecular barcodes, quantitative 5'-RACE generated TCR beta libraries. TCRdb reprocessed the 5' RACE reads with MiXCR, giving one entry per CDR3 protein. The sample contains around 220,000 distinct CDR3 sequences, approximately 20% of which appear only once. Notes on the study in general: Those disease-linked clones were CD8+; they were also relatively rare in peripheral blood. A motif in TCR beta, a set of seven to nine highly homologous variants, appeared characteristic of ankylosing spondylitis blood. The authors reported significant enrichment of disease-linked clones in matched ankylosing spondylitis synovial fluid.

Material: blood, either unsorted or a sorted T cell fraction (not recorded which). This chain links TRBV2 with TRBJ2-3, with D tentatively TRBD2 (6 bases). The source is a male donor with ankylosing spondylitis. CDR3 bases: TGTGCCAGCAGTGAAGGCGGGGAAAGCACAGATACGCAGTATTTT. Amino acids: CASSEGGESTDTQYF.